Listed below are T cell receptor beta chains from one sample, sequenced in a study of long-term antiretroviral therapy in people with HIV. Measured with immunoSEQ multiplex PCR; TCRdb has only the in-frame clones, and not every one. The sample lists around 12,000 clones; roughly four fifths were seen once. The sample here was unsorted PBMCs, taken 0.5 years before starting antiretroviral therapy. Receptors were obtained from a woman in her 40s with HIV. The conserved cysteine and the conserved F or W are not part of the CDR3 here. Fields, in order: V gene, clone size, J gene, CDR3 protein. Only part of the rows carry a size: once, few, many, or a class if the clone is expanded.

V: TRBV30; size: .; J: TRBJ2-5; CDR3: ASDPKMELQETQY
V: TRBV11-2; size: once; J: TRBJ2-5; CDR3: ASSLEWGLAGKETQY
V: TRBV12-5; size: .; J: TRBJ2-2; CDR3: ASGLVGSYRRPTNTGELF
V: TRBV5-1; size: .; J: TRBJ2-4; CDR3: ASSPGVGLANIQY
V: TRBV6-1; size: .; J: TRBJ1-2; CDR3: ASSDRGKYGYT
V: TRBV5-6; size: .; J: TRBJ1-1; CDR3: ASSLSGAPGTEAF
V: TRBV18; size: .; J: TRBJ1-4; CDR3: ASSRGFDEKLF
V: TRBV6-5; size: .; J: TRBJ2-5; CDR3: ASIRKVALGETQY
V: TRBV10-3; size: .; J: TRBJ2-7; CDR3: AISSRDSSSYEQY
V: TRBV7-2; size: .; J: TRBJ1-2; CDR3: ASRATTGTGGGYT
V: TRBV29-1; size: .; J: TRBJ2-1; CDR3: SHRGPVWDEQF
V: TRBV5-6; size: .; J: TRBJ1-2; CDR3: ASSIGQGINGYT
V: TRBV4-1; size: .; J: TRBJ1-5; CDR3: ASSQASSDRGYQPQH
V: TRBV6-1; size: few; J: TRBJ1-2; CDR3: ASSEGLLGYGYT
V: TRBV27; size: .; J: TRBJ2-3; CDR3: ASSFNLGGWADTQY
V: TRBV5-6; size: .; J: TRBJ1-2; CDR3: ASSPTGSYYGYT
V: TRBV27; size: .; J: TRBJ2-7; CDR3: ASSLGASNEQY
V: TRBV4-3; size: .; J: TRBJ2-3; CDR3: ASSQDWRGGPTDTQY
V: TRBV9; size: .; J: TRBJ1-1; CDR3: ASSVEGQENTEAF
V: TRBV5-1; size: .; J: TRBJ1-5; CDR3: ASSLGGTGRDQPQH
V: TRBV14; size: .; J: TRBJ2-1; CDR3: ASSQSLDSYNEQF
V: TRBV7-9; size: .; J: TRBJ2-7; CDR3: ASSFTLYEQY
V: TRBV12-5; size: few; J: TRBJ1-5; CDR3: ASGKTQPQH
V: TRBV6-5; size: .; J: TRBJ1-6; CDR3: ASSQGGAPAPLH
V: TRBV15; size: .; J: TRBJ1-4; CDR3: ATSSPNRYNEKLF
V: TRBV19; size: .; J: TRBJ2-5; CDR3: ASSDTAAGGQETQY
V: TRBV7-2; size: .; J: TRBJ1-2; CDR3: ASSSGSGYT
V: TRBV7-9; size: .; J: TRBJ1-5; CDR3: ASSFVGTVEKH
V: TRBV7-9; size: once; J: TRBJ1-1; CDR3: ATKDLVTEAF
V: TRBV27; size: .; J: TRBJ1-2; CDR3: ASSPLDRDYGYT
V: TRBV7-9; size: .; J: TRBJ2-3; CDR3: ASSPMAGGADTQY
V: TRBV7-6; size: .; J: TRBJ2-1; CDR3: ASSLVDYNEQF
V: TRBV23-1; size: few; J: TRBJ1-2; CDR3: ASGTRGGYT
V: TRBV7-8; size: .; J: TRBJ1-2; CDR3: ASSLTGGYLDYGYT
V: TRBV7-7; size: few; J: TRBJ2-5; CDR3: ASSLNREETQY
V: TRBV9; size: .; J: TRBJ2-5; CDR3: ASSVAVGGTPYQETQY
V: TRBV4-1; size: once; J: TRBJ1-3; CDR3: ASSQDGVPGNTIY
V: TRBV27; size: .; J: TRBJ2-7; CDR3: ASSLLGLGGSYEQY
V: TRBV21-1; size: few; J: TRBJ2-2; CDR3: ASRRGRSNTGELF
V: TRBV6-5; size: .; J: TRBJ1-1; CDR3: ASSYQGAVTEAF
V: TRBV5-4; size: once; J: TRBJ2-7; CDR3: ASSFGGGAEQY